This is a list of T cell receptor beta chains from one sample in a study of blood T cells in healthy people across ages. A single record per CDR3 protein comes from TCRdb applying MiXCR to the 5' RACE reads. The sample records 650,000 to 1,000,000 distinct CDR3 sequences, roughly 40% being singletons. The specimen was blood. Receptors originate from a man between 18 and 35 years old in good health. Each CDR3 is given with its conserved first and last residue. A D gene is named only where the DNA matches it firmly. Size tells how often a clone was seen (once, few, many) or the class of an expanded clone, and some rows leave it out.

d_call	j_call	v_call	clone_size	cdr3_aa	cdr3_nt
TRBD1	TRBJ2-1	TRBV12-3/TRBV12-4	-	CASSSGQGPGYNEQFF	TGTGCCAGCAGTTCAGGACAGGGTCCGGGATACAATGAGCAGTTCTTC
-	TRBJ2-5	TRBV15	-	CATSRDSNRQRTQYF	TGTGCCACCAGCAGAGATAGTAACAGGCAACGGACCCAGTACTTC
-	TRBJ2-5	TRBV6-6	-	CASRKGEYQETQYF	TGTGCCAGCAGGAAAGGGGAGTACCAAGAGACCCAGTACTTC
-	TRBJ2-1	TRBV7-9	few	CASSFRENGVNEQFF	TGTGCCAGCAGCTTTAGAGAGAATGGGGTCAATGAGCAGTTCTTC
TRBD1	TRBJ2-1	TRBV4-3	many	CASSPGGTGGINEQFF	TGCGCCAGCAGCCCGGGGGGGACAGGGGGTATCAATGAGCAGTTCTTC
-	TRBJ1-2	TRBV18	-	CASSAARRQSPNYGYTF	TGTGCCAGCTCGGCGGCTCGTAGGCAGAGCCCTAACTATGGCTACACCTTC
-	TRBJ1-1	TRBV4-2	few	CASSPTQVNTEAFF	TGTGCCAGCAGTCCGACCCAAGTGAACACTGAAGCTTTCTTT
-	TRBJ2-5	TRBV7-2	-	CASQPTLGEQYF	TGTGCCAGCCAACCGACCCTCGGGGAGCAGTACTTC
-	TRBJ2-3	TRBV5-5	once	CASSLYAESTDTQYF	TGTGCCAGCAGCCTTTACGCGGAGAGCACAGATACGCAGTATTTT
TRBD1	TRBJ2-7	TRBV7-2	once	CASSLTGDPYNEQYF	TGTGCCAGCAGTCTCACAGGGGATCCCTACAATGAGCAGTACTTC
-	TRBJ1-5	TRBV4-1	-	CASSQSGAGNNQPQHF	TGCGCCAGCAGCCAATCTGGGGCAGGGAACAATCAGCCCCAGCATTTT
-	TRBJ2-1	TRBV28	few	CASPSDNEQFF	TGTGCCAGCCCCTCGGACAATGAGCAGTTCTTC
TRBD1	TRBJ2-4	TRBV3-1	few	CASSQGLVRDRVTDIQYF	TGTGCCAGCAGCCAAGGTCTGGTTCGGGACAGGGTGACGGACATTCAGTACTTC
-	TRBJ2-7	TRBV7-8	few	CASSLNPRGALIEQYF	TGTGCCAGCAGCTTAAATCCCAGGGGCGCACTAATCGAGCAGTACTTC
TRBD1	TRBJ2-7	TRBV15	-	CATSRGQGLLYEQYF	TGTGCCACCAGCAGAGGACAGGGCCTACTCTACGAGCAGTACTTC
-	TRBJ2-7	TRBV3-1	-	CASSPSKSSYEQYF	TGTGCCAGCAGTCCTAGCAAGAGCTCCTACGAGCAGTACTTC
-	TRBJ1-4	TRBV15	few	CATSGGQWSTNEKLFF	TGTGCCACCAGCGGTGGACAGTGGTCAACTAATGAAAAACTGTTTTTT
TRBD1	TRBJ2-2	TRBV6-2/TRBV6-3	few	CASGAYRGPNTGELFF	TGTGCCAGCGGGGCCTACAGGGGACCGAACACCGGGGAGCTGTTTTTT
TRBD1	TRBJ1-4	TRBV14	-	CASSTPTGFNEKLFF	TGTGCCAGCAGCACCCCGACAGGGTTTAATGAAAAACTGTTTTTT
-	TRBJ2-6	TRBV20-1	-	CSARVGQSTSGANVLTF	TGCAGTGCTAGAGTGGGGCAGAGTACCTCTGGGGCCAACGTCCTGACTTTC
-	TRBJ2-5	TRBV29-1	many	CSAALWEETQYF	TGCAGCGCCGCGCTATGGGAAGAGACCCAGTACTTC
-	TRBJ2-7	TRBV12-3/TRBV12-4	-	CASSRIAGTSYEQYF	TGTGCCAGCAGCCGAATTGCGGGGACCTCCTACGAGCAGTACTTC
-	TRBJ1-1	TRBV6-5	-	CASRWGGGRLRTEAFF	TGTGCCAGCCGATGGGGGGGAGGGAGGTTAAGAACTGAAGCTTTCTTT
-	TRBJ1-2	TRBV6-5	few	CASSTQLGRGYTF	TGTGCCAGCAGTACCCAACTGGGACGTGGCTACACCTTC
TRBD1	TRBJ1-4	TRBV3-1	-	CASSQATGGRGEKLFF	TGTGCCAGCAGCCAGGCAACAGGGGGGCGAGGTGAAAAACTGTTTTTT
-	TRBJ1-5	TRBV20-1	-	CSARPGSGGRPQHF	TGCAGTGCTAGACCCGGATCGGGGGGCCGGCCCCAGCATTTT
TRBD1	TRBJ1-6	TRBV7-2	-	CASSLVGQGSYNSPLHF	TGTGCCAGCAGCTTAGTGGGACAGGGGTCCTATAATTCACCCCTCCACTTT
TRBD1	TRBJ1-3	TRBV5-1	-	CASSLGTGPGNTIYF	TGCGCCAGCAGCTTGGGGACAGGCCCCGGAAACACCATATATTTT
-	TRBJ1-1	TRBV4-3	-	CASSQDPRATEAFF	TGCGCCAGCAGCCAAGACCCCAGGGCGACTGAAGCTTTCTTT
TRBD1	TRBJ1-2	TRBV28	few	CATVERQGTPWDYGYTF	TGTGCCACCGTGGAGCGACAGGGAACGCCTTGGGACTATGGCTACACCTTC
-	TRBJ2-7	TRBV28	many	CASSSPPPGHLYYEQYF	TGTGCCAGCAGTTCCCCCCCACCGGGGCATTTATACTACGAGCAGTACTTC
-	TRBJ2-7	TRBV5-1	few	CASSITQQGLEQYF	TGCGCCAGCAGTATCACCCAACAAGGCCTCGAGCAGTACTTC
-	TRBJ1-2	TRBV20-1	many	CSAATQGLGGHYGGYTF	TGCAGTGCTGCGACGCAGGGGCTAGGAGGTCATTATGGTGGCTACACCTTC
TRBD2	TRBJ2-5	TRBV6-5	-	CASSSPGGSRETQYF	TGTGCCAGCAGTTCACCTGGCGGGAGTCGAGAGACCCAGTACTTC
-	TRBJ2-7	TRBV7-6	few	CASSLRAGVDEQYF	TGTGCCAGCAGCTTACGCGCAGGGGTCGACGAGCAGTACTTC
-	TRBJ2-5	TRBV20-1	-	CSARDPLEETQYF	TGCAGTGCTAGAGACCCTTTGGAAGAGACCCAGTACTTC
-	TRBJ2-1	TRBV25-1	few	CASSAEGGSYNEQFF	TGTGCCAGCAGTGCCGAGGGAGGCTCCTACAATGAGCAGTTCTTC
-	TRBJ1-2	TRBV12-3/TRBV12-4	-	CASTAITGYTF	TGTGCCAGCACCGCCATAACTGGCTACACCTTC
-	TRBJ2-1	TRBV13	-	CASSGAVADSYNEQFF	TGTGCCAGCAGCGGAGCGGTAGCGGACTCCTACAATGAGCAGTTCTTC
-	TRBJ2-4	TRBV5-6	many	CASSLATGLSKNIQYF	TGTGCCAGCAGCTTGGCTACGGGTCTGAGCAAAAACATTCAGTACTTC
-	TRBJ1-4	TRBV4-1	few	CASSISGTATNEKLFF	TGCGCCAGCAGCATAAGCGGAACAGCAACTAATGAAAAACTGTTTTTT
TRBD1	TRBJ2-7	TRBV6-6	many	CASSLQGADEQYF	TGTGCCAGCAGTTTACAGGGGGCCGACGAGCAGTACTTC
-	TRBJ1-2	TRBV12-3/TRBV12-4	many	CASSPQANYGYTF	TGTGCCAGCAGTCCGCAGGCTAACTATGGCTACACCTTC
-	TRBJ2-1	TRBV5-1	many	CASMRAGWDEQFF	TGCGCCAGCATGAGGGCAGGGTGGGATGAGCAGTTCTTC